The sequence of this T cell receptor beta chain was determined in a study of T cell responses to AZD1222 COVID-19 vaccine. Broader study findings: Per reports, nearly half of all spike-specific TCRs target regions that are unmutated in variants. Repertoire samples came only from after the peak T cell response.

On this clone itself: Its specificity is not known.

Germline lookup yields CDR1 GTSNPN and CDR2 SVGIG (reference sequence). V was clipped by 0 bases and J by 2 bases; unmatched bases: 6. This CDR3 has 18 amino acids. Sequenced by immunoSEQ multiplex PCR; TCRdb stores in-frame clones only, minus some. Here the sample spans roughly 46,000 clones, around 89% being singletons. The receptor comes from an adult who received the AZD1222 COVID-19 vaccine. The rearrangement joins TRBV30 to TRBJ2-5, with 16 bases matching TRBD2. Material: peripheral blood, obtained 28 days after the second AZD1222 dose. The CDR3 protein is CAWSVRLGLAGGQETQYF. The CDR3, as DNA: TGTGCCTGGAGTGTAAGGTTGGGACTAGCGGGAGGGCAAGAGACCCAGTACTTC.